These 24 T cell receptor beta chains originate from one sample sequenced in a study of Ad26.COV2.S vaccination and SARS-CoV-2 variants. Sequencing was performed with immunoSEQ multiplex PCR; in TCRdb, only in-frame clones are kept and a portion is missing. The sample has more than 400,000 clones; about 92% are singletons. Documented treatment: about 20 received Ad26.COV2.S at low or high dose, single or two shots; a few received placebo; per-sample allocation not given. Collection of samples fell on day 63 after the first vaccine or placebo injection. The sequencing used peripheral blood, collected in a trial of Ad26.COV2.S vaccine versus placebo. All receptors derive from a person aged 18-60 years who received the Ad26.COV2.S COVID-19 vaccine or a placebo.

The rearrangement joins TRBV10-3 to TRBJ2-5; the D gene is possibly TRBD1 (6 bases). Germline loops: CDR1 ENHRY, CDR2 SYGVKD. The V and J ends lost 8 bases and 2 bases respectively, with 12 bases between them. The CDR3 loop spans 13 amino acids. The CDR3 sequence is CAISDSRQETQYF. In nucleotides, the CDR3 is TGTGCCATCTCGGACAGCCGACAAGAGACCCAGTACTTC.

This sequence joins TRBV19 and TRBJ1-1, with D tentatively TRBD1 (6 bases). CDR1 is LNHDA and CDR2 is SQIVND in the germline V gene (reference sequence). This CDR3 region has 16 residues. V gave up 4 bases and J gave up 1 base, with 16 bases separating them. The DNA of the CDR3 is TGTGCCAGTAGTACAGCAGGGGCGATTCGGAACACTGAAGCTTTCTTT. Its translation: CASSTAGAIRNTEAFF. Full variable domain (missing parts from reference TRBV19 and TRBJ1-1): DGGITQSPKYLFRKEGQNVTLSCEQNLNHDAMYWYRQDPGQGLRLIYYSQIVNDFQKGDIAEGYSVSREKKESFPLTVTSAQKNPTAFYLCASSTAGAIRNTEAFFGQGTRLTVV.

The gene calls are TRBV28 and TRBJ1-2; perhaps TRBD1 as D (5 bases). Germline CDR1 is MDHEN and CDR2 is SYDVKM. Between the trimmed V and J ends, which lost 2 bases and 4 bases, there was a span of 8 bases. The CDR3 length is 13 residues. The CDR3 DNA reads TGTGCCAGCAGTTTAGCAGGGCCCTATGGCTACACCTTC. As protein: CASSLAGPYGYTF.

This chain joins TRBV11-2 and TRBJ2-7; TRBD1 matches 8 bases. The V segment lost 3 bases and the J segment 5 bases; nucleotides outside the gene matches: 3. The germline V gene encodes CDR1 SGHAT and CDR2 FQNNGV. The CDR3 loop spans 13 amino acids. The CDR3 loop reads CASSFDRGHEQYF. The DNA for the CDR3 is TGTGCCAGCAGCTTCGACAGGGGACACGAGCAGTACTTC.

The V and J genes are TRBV7-6 and TRBJ2-2; TRBD2 is a possible D gene (6 bases). The germline V gene has CDR1 SGHVS and CDR2 FNYEAQ. The CDR3 runs 16 residues. Trimming removed 5 bases from V and 2 bases from J, with 15 bases in between. CDR3: CASSPRGGANTGELFF. The DNA of the CDR3 is TGTGCCAGCAGCCCCCGGGGCGGGGCTAACACCGGGGAGCTGTTTTTT.

V usage is TRBV15 and J usage is TRBJ1-2, with D perhaps TRBD1 (6 bases). Per germline, CDR1 LNHNV and CDR2 YYDKDF (reference sequence). The CDR3 loop spans 12 amino acids. V lost 5 bases, J lost 6 bases, and 10 bases lay in between. The CDR3 spells CATSPNRDGYTF. The CDR3 DNA reads as TGTGCCACCAGCCCGAACAGGGATGGCTACACCTTC.

The chain is built from TRBV28 and TRBJ1-1; no reliable D call. The CDR3 totals 12 residues. Trimming cost V 3 bases and J 7 bases, with 9 bases left between them. The germline CDR1 and CDR2 sequences are MDHEN and SYDVKM. The CDR3 DNA follows: TGTGCCAGCAGTTTCCTTGGCGGTGAAGCTTTCTTT. It codes for CASSFLGGEAFF.

The chain joins TRBV7-9 to TRBJ2-1, with 10 bases matching TRBD2. Germline V gene data show CDR1 as SEHNR and CDR2 as FQNEAQ (reference sequence). CDR3 length: 18 amino acids. The V gene end was trimmed by 7 bases and the J gene end by 0 bases; junction bases not matched to a gene: 12. CDR3 nucleotide sequence: TGTGCCAGCAAAACGACTAGCGGGCGCTCCAGCTCCTACAATGAGCAGTTCTTC. Its translation: CASKTTSGRSSSYNEQFF.

The chain joins TRBV27 to TRBJ1-5; unclear D gene. The V end was cut by 5 bases, the J end by 5 bases, with 10 bases between. The CDR3 loop spans 13 amino acids. Looked up from germline, CDR1 is MNHEY and CDR2 is SMNVEV (reference sequence). CDR3 nucleotides: TGTGCCAGCAGTGGCCTAGACGATCAGCCCCAGCATTTT. It specifies CASSGLDDQPQHF.

V and J are TRBV10-3 and TRBJ2-7; TRBD1 might be the D (5 bases). CDR1 is ENHRY, CDR2 SYGVKD, per germline. Trimming removed 6 bases at V and 2 bases at J, with 8 bases between. The CDR3 contains 12 residues. The CDR3: CAISDSPYEQYF. CDR3 DNA sequence: TGTGCCATCAGCGACAGTCCCTACGAGCAGTACTTC.

This clone appeared many times. V gene TRBV4-3 combines with J gene TRBJ1-3; 10 bases are a match to TRBD1. CDR1 and CDR2 (germline): LGHNA, YSLEER. J lost 3 bases, V lost 0 bases, and 2 bases had no gene match. The CDR3 consists of 16 residues. The CDR3 DNA is TGCGCCAGCAGCCAAGAGACAGGGGGCGGTGGAAACACCATATATTTT. It yields the protein CASSQETGGGGNTIYF.

Only one count was recorded for this clone. The chain uses TRBV11-2 and TRBJ1-2; D unresolved. The CDR3 length is 13 residues. The V and J ends lost 1 base and 8 bases respectively, with 11 bases between them. In germline, CDR1 is SGHAT, CDR2 FQNNGV. CDR3 nucleotide sequence: TGTGCCAGCAGCTTAGGGGCCCGGGGAGGCTACACCTTC. Protein sequence: CASSLGARGGYTF.

This clone was picked up one time. The V and J genes are TRBV30 and TRBJ2-5; D uncertain. This CDR3 has 15 amino acids. The V gene's germline CDR1 is GTSNPN and CDR2 SVGIG (reference sequence). Between the trimmed V and J ends, which lost 2 bases and 1 base, there was a span of 14 bases. The CDR3 is CAWSTPRLVQETQYF. DNA of the CDR3: TGTGCCTGGAGTACCCCCCGGCTAGTCCAAGAGACCCAGTACTTC.

The rearrangement joins TRBV19 to TRBJ1-2; D is unclear. The CDR3 is 12 amino acids. Trimming took off 4 bases at V and 1 base at J, with 4 bases between the two ends. Germline V gene lookup returns CDR1 LNHDA and CDR2 SQIVND (reference sequence). In DNA, the CDR3 is TGTGCCAGTAGTAACAATAACTATGGCTACACCTTC. Translation: CASSNNNYGYTF.

V usage is TRBV10-2 and J usage is TRBJ1-1; D gene ambiguous. CDR1 and CDR2 (germline): WSHSY, SAAADI. The CDR3 totals 14 residues. V lost 3 bases, J lost 0 bases, and 8 bases lay in between. The CDR3 reads CASSEWQLNTEAFF. Here the CDR3 DNA reads TGCGCCAGCAGTGAATGGCAGCTGAACACTGAAGCTTTCTTT.

The V call is TRBV10-3, the J call TRBJ1-2; 7 nucleotides line up with TRBD1. Germline V gene lookup returns CDR1 ENHRY and CDR2 SYGVKD. The V gene end was trimmed by 3 bases and the J gene end by 4 bases; junction bases not matched to a gene: 11. The CDR3 extends over 16 amino acids. CDR3 coding DNA: TGTGCCATCAGTGACTTGCCCTCGGGACAGCTCTATGGCTACACCTTC. This sequence encodes CAISDLPSGQLYGYTF.

The gene calls are TRBV2 and TRBJ2-7, with a weak D call TRBD1 (6 bases). This CDR3 is 13 amino acids long. Trimming stripped 6 bases from V and 5 bases from J, with 14 bases between. CDR1 and CDR2 from the germline V gene are SNHLY and FYNNEI. The CDR3 DNA reads as TGTGCCAGCAGGGGATTCAGGGGCCACGAGCAGTACTTC. This sequence encodes CASRGFRGHEQYF. The full variable domain, with the rest looked up from reference TRBV2 and TRBJ2-7, is EPEVTQTPSHQVTQMGQEVILRCVPISNHLYFYWYRQILGQKVEFLVSFYNNEISEKSEIFDDQFSVERPDGSNFTLKIRSTKLEDSAMYFCASRGFRGHEQYFGPGTRLTVT.

The chain combines TRBV19 with TRBJ2-5, with a possible D match to TRBD1 (6 bases). The V and J ends lost 6 bases and 5 bases respectively, with 25 bases between them. The CDR3 spans 17 residues. CDR1 and CDR2 from the germline V gene are LNHDA and SQIVND (reference sequence). The CDR3 sequence: CASSVPPLWGRKETQYF. The CDR3 coding sequence is TGTGCCAGTAGCGTCCCCCCGTTGTGGGGGCGAAAGGAGACCCAGTACTTC.

The V call is TRBV10-1, the J call TRBJ1-1; D is undetermined. V lost 10 bases and J lost 0, with 12 bases in between. Germline loops: CDR1 WNHNN, CDR2 SYGVQD (reference sequence). The CDR3 is 13 amino acids. CDR3 sequence (DNA): TGCGCCACAAAGGCCTCAATGAACACTGAAGCTTTCTTT. Its translation: CATKASMNTEAFF.

The chain couples TRBV24-1 to TRBJ2-1, with D uncertain. The ends were cut back, 4 bases at V and 1 base at J, with 13 bases in the middle. CDR1 KGHDR and CDR2 SFDVKD come from the germline V gene. The CDR3 covers 16 residues. CDR3 in amino acids: CATSDPARGSYNEQFF. As DNA, the CDR3 is TGTGCCACCAGTGACCCCGCCCGCGGATCCTACAATGAGCAGTTCTTC.

This clone was recorded once. This chain links TRBV18 with TRBJ1-4; D remains ambiguous. In germline, CDR1 is KGHSH, CDR2 LQKENI. The CDR3 extends over 15 amino acids. V shed 3 bases and J shed 8 bases, with 16 bases lying between them. The CDR3 here is CASSPSTGAMEKLFF. CDR3 bases: TGTGCCAGCTCACCGTCGACCGGAGCCATGGAAAAACTGTTTTTT.

The genes are TRBV5-4 and TRBJ2-3; D ambiguous. Trimming removed 0 bases from V and 7 bases from J, with 15 bases in between. This CDR3 has 15 residues. Germline values: CDR1 SGHNT, CDR2 YYREEE (reference sequence). The CDR3 DNA follows: TGTGCCAGCAGCTTGGAAGGGCGAAGTGGTCATACGCAGTATTTT. Translated: CASSLEGRSGHTQYF.

This clone is a singleton in its sample. The chain recombines TRBV10-3 with TRBJ2-2; no firm D call. Trimming took 0 bases from V and 0 from J, leaving 2 bases between them. Germline V gene data show CDR1 as ENHRY and CDR2 as SYGVKD. The CDR3 has 14 amino acids. CDR3 region: CAISESPNTGELFF. The CDR3 DNA is TGTGCCATCAGTGAGTCCCCGAACACCGGGGAGCTGTTTTTT.

The chain combines TRBV10-3 with TRBJ1-6; 7 bases match TRBD1. Losses at the gene ends were 6 bases for V and 6 bases for J; bases not matched to a gene: 5. CDR1 ENHRY and CDR2 SYGVKD come from the germline V gene. The CDR3 consists of 14 residues. Here the CDR3 reads CAISPGQPNSPLHF. The CDR3 DNA sequence: TGTGCCATCAGCCCGGGACAGCCTAATTCACCCCTCCACTTT.